The 8 T cell receptor beta chains in this list originate from one sample, sequenced in a study of cytomegalovirus exposure and HLA in healthy donors. A multiplex PCR was run with 60 Vbeta primers and 13 Jbeta primers. The method was immunoSEQ multiplex PCR; TCRdb's version includes in-frame clones alone and lacks a portion of them. The sample consists of about 150,000 clones, 75% to 80% of them appearing once. The sequencing sample was made of PBMCs. The receptors were sampled from a male donor in good health and CMV-seronegative.

The chain recombines TRBV15 with TRBJ1-1; 8 nucleotides line up with TRBD1. Germline-derived CDR1 and CDR2 are LNHNV and YYDKDF (reference sequence). The length of the CDR3 is 18 residues. The V and J ends lost 0 bases and 3 bases, in that order; junction bases with no gene match: 12. CDR3 nucleotide sequence: TGTGCCACCAGCAGAGATGCCAGGACAGGGAGGACGTACACTGAAGCTTTCTTT. It specifies CATSRDARTGRTYTEAFF.

This sequence joins TRBV7-9 and TRBJ2-5; D is perhaps TRBD1 (5 bases). V was trimmed by 0 bases and J by 4 bases, leaving 15 bases between them. Germline V CDR1 and CDR2: SEHNR, FQNEAQ (reference sequence). The CDR3 loop spans 16 amino acids. DNA of the CDR3: TGTGCCAGCAGCTTAGCGAGCAGCTGGGGCGGAGAGACCCAGTACTTC. This sequence encodes CASSLASSWGGETQYF.

This clone was picked up a small number of times. The V and J genes are TRBV11-3 and TRBJ1-1, with D tentatively TRBD1 (6 bases). The CDR3 is made up of 13 amino acids. From germline, CDR1 is SGHNT and CDR2 YENEEA. V was cut by 5 bases and J by 0 bases, with 7 bases left in between. Written as DNA, the CDR3 is TGTGCCAGCAGCGGACAGTTGAACACTGAAGCTTTCTTT. It encodes CASSGQLNTEAFF.

This chain links TRBV6-1 with TRBJ1-1, with D perhaps matching TRBD1 (5 bases). This CDR3 spans 15 amino acids. Germline-derived CDR1 and CDR2 are MNHNS and SASEGT. Trimming left V 1 base short and J 1 base short, with 10 bases between. The CDR3 sequence: CASSEVVGGNTEAFF. In DNA form, the CDR3 reads TGTGCCAGCAGTGAAGTGGTGGGGGGGAACACTGAAGCTTTCTTT.

The chain couples TRBV6-5 to TRBJ2-1, with D maybe TRBD1 (6 bases). Germline-derived CDR1 and CDR2 are MNHEY and SVGAGI. V lost 4 bases to trimming and J lost 2 bases, with 9 bases between them. The CDR3 length is 14 residues. CDR3 loop: CASSSDSPYNEQFF. CDR3 in DNA: TGTGCCAGCAGTTCGGACAGCCCCTACAATGAGCAGTTCTTC.

This chain uses TRBV20-1 with TRBJ1-5; D is uncertain. CDR3 length: 10 residues. Germline CDR1 reads DFQATT; CDR2 reads SNEGSKA (reference sequence). The germline V and J ends were trimmed by 5 bases and 7 bases, with 6 bases remaining between them. Here the CDR3 reads CSAGLQPQHF. The CDR3 nucleotides read TGCAGTGCTGGACTCCAGCCCCAGCATTTT.

J is TRBJ2-7 and V is TRBV18, with no clear D. The CDR3 spans 14 residues. Per the germline V gene, CDR1 is KGHSH and CDR2 is LQKENI. The V and J ends lost 8 bases and 3 bases respectively, with 17 bases between them. The CDR3 DNA reads TGTGCCAGCACGCATTCAACCGGAGACTACGAGCAGTACTTC. It is translated as CASTHSTGDYEQYF.

The CDR3 DNA is TGTGCCAGCAGGACAGGGGGGAGCAACTATGGCTACACCTTC. Its translation: CASRTGGSNYGYTF. The chain couples TRBV6-6 to TRBJ1-2; TRBD1 agrees at 9 bases. This CDR3 comprises 14 residues. Germline-derived CDR1 and CDR2 are MNHNY and SVGAGI (reference sequence). The ends lost 6 bases at V and 2 bases at J; junction bases unmatched: 4.